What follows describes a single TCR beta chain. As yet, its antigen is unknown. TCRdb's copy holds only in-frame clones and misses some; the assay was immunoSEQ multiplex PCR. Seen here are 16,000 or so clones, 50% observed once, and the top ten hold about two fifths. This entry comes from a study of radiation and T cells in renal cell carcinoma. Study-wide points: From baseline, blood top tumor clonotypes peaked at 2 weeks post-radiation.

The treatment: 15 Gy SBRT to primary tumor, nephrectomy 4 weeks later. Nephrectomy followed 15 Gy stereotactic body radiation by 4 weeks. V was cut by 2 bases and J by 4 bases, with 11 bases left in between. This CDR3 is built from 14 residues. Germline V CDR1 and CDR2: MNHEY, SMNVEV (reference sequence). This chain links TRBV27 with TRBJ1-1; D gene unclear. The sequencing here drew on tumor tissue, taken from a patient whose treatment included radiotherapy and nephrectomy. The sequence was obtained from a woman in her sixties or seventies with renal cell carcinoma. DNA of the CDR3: TGTGCCAGCAGTTTAAACATAGTGGGCACTGAAGCTTTCTTT. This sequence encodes CASSLNIVGTEAFF.